This TCR beta chain is from a study of T cells in Graves' hyperthyroidism and ophthalmopathy. The sample holds many counts of this clonotype. Its specificity is not known. General study findings and limits: Ophthalmopathy, as predicted by the model, came a median approximately 6.5 months after the prediction. Blood shared most expanded thyroid clonotypes above 0.001. Patients with ophthalmopathy were separated from those with stable hyperthyroidism by a 13 V-J model.

V shed 2 bases, J shed 12 bases, and the junction held 7 bases outside the gene matches. The germline V gene has CDR1 SGHAT and CDR2 FQNNGV. This CDR3 contains 13 residues. TCR beta CDR3 sequences were amplified from RNA transcripts. TCR CDR3 regions were first amplified by RT-PCR with HTBI primers. Using its own MiXCR run on the multiplex PCR reads, TCRdb lists one record per CDR3 protein. The sample holds more than 300,000 distinct CDR3 sequences, more than 11% seen once. The sample consisted of blood. This clonotype originated in a woman aged 25 to 39 with Graves' hyperthyroidism. This chain links TRBV11-2 with TRBJ2-1, with 7 bases that match TRBD2. CDR3 residues: CASSLRGVGGQFF. DNA of the CDR3: TGTGCCAGCAGCTTACGGGGGGTCGGGGGGCAGTTCTTC.